The 25 T cell receptor beta chains presented below share a single source sample, sequenced in a study of CXCR3-negative and CXCR3-positive naive CD8 T cells. TRB cDNA was prepared as libraries by UMI-labeled 5' RACE. TCRdb re-called the 5' RACE reads and shows each CDR3 protein once, DNA omitted. The ten top clones account for about 2.6%, within a sample of roughly 24,000 distinct CDR3 sequences. The specimen sequenced was naive CXCR3- CD8+ T cells from blood. Subset denoted: CD45RO-CCR7+CD27+CD95- naive CD8+ T cells lacking CXCR3 (TNR3-). The receptors here all came from a human donor in good health. Some clones in this sample may be carry-over from other donors' samples.

The rearrangement uses TRBV13 and TRBJ2-7; TCRdb picks TRBD2, but there is no DNA to check that call. Germline V gene data show CDR1 as PRHDT and CDR2 as FYEKMQ (reference sequence). The CDR3 extends over 14 amino acids. CDR3 amino acids: CASSDRGEAYEQYF.

The rearrangement joins TRBV20-1 to TRBJ2-7; TCRdb indicates TRBD2, and absent DNA this call remains unverified. Germline CDR1 and CDR2: DFQATT and SNEGSKA (reference sequence). CDR3 length: 12 residues. CDR3: CSASGPTYEQYF.

The CDR3 reads CASSLHGRPSSGNTIYF. This rearrangement joins TRBV7-9 to TRBJ1-3. CDR1 and CDR2 (germline): SEHNR, FQNEAQ (reference sequence). This CDR3 spans 17 amino acids.

The rearrangement uses TRBV6-6 and TRBJ2-7; there is no DNA to check the TCRdb D call of TRBD2. Germline V CDR1 and CDR2: MNHNY, SVGAGI (reference sequence). This CDR3 is built from 13 residues. The CDR3 spells CAIYSGGPYEQYF.

J is TRBJ2-7 and V is TRBV29-1; as DNA is missing, the TRBD1 call by TCRdb cannot be tested. The CDR3 is 13 residues long. The germline V gene has CDR1 SQVTM and CDR2 ANQGSEA. CDR3 sequence: CSVVPGQSYEQYF.

The V and J genes are TRBV3-1 and TRBJ2-3. Germline V gene lookup returns CDR1 LGHDT and CDR2 YNNKEL (reference sequence). The CDR3 length is 15 residues. CDR3 sequence reads: CASSPRSAGKDTQYF.

This chain joins TRBV18 and TRBJ1-4; the D call of TRBD1 rests on TCRdb alone, since no DNA is present to check it. CDR3 length: 17 residues. CDR1 is KGHSH, CDR2 LQKENI, per germline. CDR3 residues: CASSPPPGAGTNEKLFF.

This rearrangement joins TRBV2 to TRBJ2-7; the D call from TCRdb, TRBD2, cannot be confirmed without DNA. The V gene's germline CDR1 is SNHLY and CDR2 FYNNEI. This CDR3 region has 14 residues. The CDR3 sequence: CASPTSGGDPEQYF.

The chain employs TRBV6-4 and TRBJ2-3; the D call from TCRdb, TRBD1, cannot be confirmed without DNA. The CDR3 is 16 residues long. Germline V gene lookup returns CDR1 MRHNA and CDR2 SNTAGT. CDR3 residues: CASSDSGGGGTDTQYF.

This chain joins TRBV7-9 and TRBJ2-5. The CDR3 loop spans 13 amino acids. Germline assignment: CDR1 SEHNR and CDR2 FQNEAQ (reference sequence). Here the CDR3 reads CASSGYGQETQYF. The full variable domain, rest sourced from reference TRBV7-9 and TRBJ2-5, is DTGVSQNPRHKITKRGQNVTFRCDPISEHNRLYWYRQTLGQGPEFLTYFQNEAQLEKSRLLSDRFSAERPKGSFSTLEIQRTEQGDSAMYLCASSGYGQETQYFGPGTRLLVL.

The chain carries TRBV4-3 and TRBJ2-1. CDR1 and CDR2 from the germline V gene are LGHNA and YSLEER. The length of the CDR3 is 15 residues. CDR3: CASSQGSASYNEQFF.

The chain uses TRBV28 and TRBJ2-7; the D call of TRBD1 rests on TCRdb alone, since no DNA is present to check it. This CDR3 comprises 15 residues. Looked up from germline, CDR1 is MDHEN and CDR2 is SYDVKM. The chain's CDR3 is CASSSPRGINYEQYF.

The chain recombines TRBV4-3 with TRBJ2-2. Per the germline V gene, CDR1 is LGHNA and CDR2 is YSLEER. The CDR3 sequence is 12 residues long. The CDR3 sequence: CASSPLAGELFF.

The V call is TRBV6-4, the J call TRBJ2-1; there is no DNA to check the TCRdb D call of TRBD2. CDR3 length: 15 residues. Germline loops: CDR1 MRHNA, CDR2 SNTAGT. CDR3 protein: CASSDGLAGGHEQFF.

This chain joins TRBV7-9 and TRBJ2-7; TCRdb proposes TRBD2, but this gene call is untestable without DNA. Germline CDR1 and CDR2: SEHNR and FQNEAQ (reference sequence). The CDR3 has 15 amino acids. The CDR3: CASSFVGGFSYEQYF.

The rearrangement uses TRBV7-9 and TRBJ2-1; the TCRdb call, TRBD2, lacks DNA for checking. Germline V CDR1 and CDR2: SEHNR, FQNEAQ (reference sequence). The CDR3 has 16 amino acids. CDR3 protein: CASRSDRGTSGDEQFF.

The chain carries TRBV11-2 and TRBJ1-2; without DNA, the TCRdb call of TRBD1 cannot be checked. The CDR3 totals 14 residues. Germline V CDR1 and CDR2: SGHAT, FQNNGV. The CDR3 sequence: CASSLALDLYGYTF.

The chain employs TRBV12-5 and TRBJ2-1; the D call from TCRdb, TRBD1, cannot be confirmed without DNA. The CDR3 is 15 amino acids. Germline CDR1 is LGHNT and CDR2 is FRNRAP. This CDR3 is CASGLPRELGDEQFF.

The V call is TRBV6-5, the J call TRBJ2-7; TCRdb lists TRBD1, though no DNA is available to test this call. Germline V gene sequence: CDR1 MNHEY, CDR2 SVGAGI. The CDR3 has 14 residues. Here the CDR3 reads CASSYYAGAYEQYF.

The J gene is TRBJ2-2, the V gene TRBV2; with no DNA, the TCRdb D assignment of TRBD1 cannot be verified. The germline CDR1 and CDR2 sequences are SNHLY and FYNNEI. The CDR3 extends over 15 amino acids. CDR3 amino acids: CASSARGTNTGELFF.

The CDR3 region is CASTQGGVLGYTF. The chain carries TRBV5-1 and TRBJ1-2. The V gene's germline CDR1 is SGHRS and CDR2 YFSETQ. There are 13 residues in the CDR3.

This chain uses TRBV3-1 with TRBJ2-4. The germline CDR1 and CDR2 sequences are LGHDT and YNNKEL (reference sequence). The CDR3 covers 14 residues. CDR3 residues: CASSQDPSWDIQYF.

J is TRBJ1-2 and V is TRBV29-1; the D call of TRBD1 rests on TCRdb alone, since no DNA is present to check it. There are 13 residues in the CDR3. Germline CDR1 SQVTM, CDR2 ANQGSEA. The CDR3 reads CSARQRSNYGYTF.

This CDR3 is CASSLTSGLQETQYF. This chain links TRBV5-1 with TRBJ2-5; TCRdb designates TRBD1, a call that cannot be tested without DNA. Germline V gives CDR1 SGHRS, CDR2 YFSETQ. CDR3 size: 15 residues.

V and J are TRBV6-2 or TRBV6-3 and TRBJ2-5; TCRdb calls TRBD2, which cannot be checked without DNA. The CDR3 runs to 15 residues. Germline V gene data show CDR1 as MNHEY and CDR2 as SVGEGT. The CDR3 is CASSSRTSREETQYF.